Listed below are T cell receptor beta chains from one sample, sequenced in a study of blood T cell repertoires in COVID-19. Sequenced by immunoSEQ multiplex PCR; TCRdb stores in-frame clones only, minus some. This sample has roughly 180,000 clones; approximately 86% occur once, and the top ten carry under 2.5%. The sample was peripheral blood. These TCRs come from a man in his 70s with active or convalescent COVID-19. CDR3s include the opening cysteine and the closing phenylalanine or tryptophan. The D gene is left open where the match is weak. For some rows the clone size is stated as once, few or many, or as a class when expanded; others skip it.

clone_size: -; d_call: -; j_call: TRBJ2-1; v_call: TRBV11-3; cdr3_aa: CASSPRQYNEQFF; cdr3_nt: TGTGCCAGCAGCCCCAGACAGTACAATGAGCAGTTCTTC
clone_size: -; d_call: -; j_call: TRBJ1-4; v_call: TRBV10-3; cdr3_aa: CASRDGQTNEKLFF; cdr3_nt: TGTGCCTCCCGGGATGGGCAGACTAATGAAAAACTGTTTTTT
clone_size: -; d_call: TRBD1; j_call: TRBJ1-4; v_call: TRBV27; cdr3_aa: CASSPLGTVEKLFF; cdr3_nt: TGTGCCAGCAGTCCCCTCGGGACAGTTGAAAAACTGTTTTTT
clone_size: -; d_call: -; j_call: TRBJ2-1; v_call: TRBV3-1/TRBV3-2; cdr3_aa: CASSQRELATNEQFF; cdr3_nt: TGTGCCAGCAGCCAAAGAGAACTAGCTACTAATGAGCAGTTCTTC
clone_size: few; d_call: -; j_call: TRBJ1-5; v_call: TRBV6-2/TRBV6-3; cdr3_aa: CASSLGGGSWPQHF; cdr3_nt: TGTGCCAGCAGCCTCGGGGGGGGGTCTTGGCCCCAGCATTTT
clone_size: -; d_call: -; j_call: TRBJ1-2; v_call: TRBV6-2/TRBV6-3; cdr3_aa: CASSKFPAGGHGYTF; cdr3_nt: TGTGCCAGCAGTAAGTTCCCGGCGGGGGGCCATGGCTACACCTTC
clone_size: -; d_call: TRBD2; j_call: TRBJ2-2; v_call: TRBV28; cdr3_aa: CASSTSGLAGTGELFF; cdr3_nt: TGTGCCAGCAGTACCTCGGGACTAGCGGGAACCGGGGAGCTGTTTTTT
clone_size: -; d_call: TRBD1; j_call: TRBJ1-6; v_call: TRBV28; cdr3_aa: CASTTGQGAGSPLHF; cdr3_nt: TGTGCCAGCACCACCGGACAGGGGGCGGGTTCACCCCTCCACTTT
clone_size: -; d_call: -; j_call: TRBJ2-2; v_call: TRBV6-5; cdr3_aa: CASSYSTRAGAGELFF; cdr3_nt: TGTGCCAGCAGTTACTCGACCAGGGCAGGAGCCGGGGAGCTGTTTTTT
clone_size: -; d_call: -; j_call: TRBJ1-5; v_call: TRBV6-2/TRBV6-3; cdr3_aa: CASSYSRGAGGASNQPQHF; cdr3_nt: TGTGCCAGCAGTTACTCTAGGGGTGCGGGGGGTGCTAGCAATCAGCCCCAGCATTTT
clone_size: -; d_call: -; j_call: TRBJ1-3; v_call: TRBV5-1; cdr3_aa: CASSSAPGSTNTIYF; cdr3_nt: TGCGCCAGCAGCTCCGCACCGGGAAGTACAAACACCATATATTTT
clone_size: -; d_call: -; j_call: TRBJ2-5; v_call: TRBV5-6; cdr3_aa: CATQGGRQETQYF; cdr3_nt: TGTGCCACCCAGGGGGGCAGACAGGAGACCCAGTACTTC
clone_size: -; d_call: -; j_call: TRBJ1-2; v_call: TRBV24-1; cdr3_aa: CATSDLGGLSGYTF; cdr3_nt: TGTGCCACCAGTGATTTGGGCGGCCTAAGTGGCTACACCTTC
clone_size: -; d_call: -; j_call: TRBJ2-7; v_call: TRBV11-2; cdr3_aa: CASSSGTRGFYEQYF; cdr3_nt: TGTGCCAGCAGCTCCGGGACAAGGGGCTTCTACGAGCAGTACTTC
clone_size: -; d_call: TRBD2; j_call: TRBJ2-3; v_call: TRBV4-1; cdr3_aa: CASSQAPSGNTDTQYF; cdr3_nt: TGCGCCAGCAGCCAGGCTCCTAGCGGGAATACAGATACGCAGTATTTT
clone_size: -; d_call: TRBD2; j_call: TRBJ2-3; v_call: TRBV5-4; cdr3_aa: CASSLTGGGTDTQYF; cdr3_nt: TGTGCCAGCAGCTTAACCGGGGGGGGCACAGATACGCAGTATTTT
clone_size: once; d_call: -; j_call: TRBJ1-5; v_call: TRBV29-1; cdr3_aa: CSVSREPNQPQHF; cdr3_nt: TGCAGCGTTTCCAGGGAACCTAATCAGCCCCAGCATTTT
clone_size: -; d_call: -; j_call: TRBJ1-5; v_call: TRBV11-2; cdr3_aa: CASSALAGVQPQHF; cdr3_nt: TGTGCCAGCAGCGCCTTGGCCGGGGTTCAGCCCCAGCATTTT
clone_size: -; d_call: TRBD2; j_call: TRBJ2-5; v_call: TRBV10-3; cdr3_aa: CATNAGTSGQETQYF; cdr3_nt: TGTGCCACCAATGCTGGGACTAGCGGCCAAGAGACCCAGTACTTC
clone_size: -; d_call: TRBD1; j_call: TRBJ2-1; v_call: TRBV5-1; cdr3_aa: CASSLRTGGGNEQFF; cdr3_nt: TGCGCCAGCAGCTTGCGGACAGGGGGAGGCAATGAGCAGTTCTTC